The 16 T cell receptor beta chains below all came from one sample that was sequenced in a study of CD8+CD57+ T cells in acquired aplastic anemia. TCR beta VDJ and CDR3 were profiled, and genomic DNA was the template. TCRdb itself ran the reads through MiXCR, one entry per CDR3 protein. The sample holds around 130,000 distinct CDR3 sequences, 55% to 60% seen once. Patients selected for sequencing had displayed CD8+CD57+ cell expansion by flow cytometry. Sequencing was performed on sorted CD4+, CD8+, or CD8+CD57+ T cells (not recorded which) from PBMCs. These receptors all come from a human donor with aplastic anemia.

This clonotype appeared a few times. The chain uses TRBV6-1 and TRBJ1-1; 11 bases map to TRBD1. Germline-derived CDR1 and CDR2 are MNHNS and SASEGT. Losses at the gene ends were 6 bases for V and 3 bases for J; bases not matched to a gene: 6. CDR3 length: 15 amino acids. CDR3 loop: CASSVGQGDYTEAFF. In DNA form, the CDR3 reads TGTGCCAGCAGCGTGGGACAGGGGGACTACACTGAAGCTTTCTTT.

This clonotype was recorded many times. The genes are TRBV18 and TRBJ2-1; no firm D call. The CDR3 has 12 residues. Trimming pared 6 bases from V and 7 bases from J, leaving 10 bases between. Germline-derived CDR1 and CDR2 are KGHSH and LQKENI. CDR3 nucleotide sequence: TGTGCCAGCTCGCCCGGGCCTAATGAGCAGTTCTTC. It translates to CASSPGPNEQFF.

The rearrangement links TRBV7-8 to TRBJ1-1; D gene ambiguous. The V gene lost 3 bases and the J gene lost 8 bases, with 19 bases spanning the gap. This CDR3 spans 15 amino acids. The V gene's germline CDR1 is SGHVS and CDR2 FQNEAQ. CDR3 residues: CASSLIGLGASEAFF. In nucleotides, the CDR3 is TGTGCCAGCAGCTTGATCGGCCTGGGCGCTTCCGAAGCTTTCTTT.

In nucleotides, the CDR3 is TGTGCCAGCAGCTCGGTAGGACAGGGGCCTAAAGAGACCCAGTACTTC. Amino acids: CASSSVGQGPKETQYF. The chain employs TRBV7-8 and TRBJ2-5; 9 bases align to TRBD1. Germline V gives CDR1 SGHVS, CDR2 FQNEAQ. The CDR3 consists of 16 residues. V lost 4 bases and J lost 3; bases outside the gene matches: 9.

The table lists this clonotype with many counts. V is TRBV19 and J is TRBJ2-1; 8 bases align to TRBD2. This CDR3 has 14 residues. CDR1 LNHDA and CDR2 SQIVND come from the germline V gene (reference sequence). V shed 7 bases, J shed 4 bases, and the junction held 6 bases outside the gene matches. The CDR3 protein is CASTSSGPYNEQFF. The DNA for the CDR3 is TGTGCCAGTACATCTAGCGGGCCATACAATGAGCAGTTCTTC.

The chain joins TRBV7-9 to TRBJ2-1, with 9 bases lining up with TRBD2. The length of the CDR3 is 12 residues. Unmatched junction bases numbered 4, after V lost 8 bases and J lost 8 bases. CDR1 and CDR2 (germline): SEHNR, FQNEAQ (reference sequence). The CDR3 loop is CASRGGAHEQFF. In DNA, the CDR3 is TGTGCCAGCCGCGGGGGGGCCCATGAGCAGTTCTTC.

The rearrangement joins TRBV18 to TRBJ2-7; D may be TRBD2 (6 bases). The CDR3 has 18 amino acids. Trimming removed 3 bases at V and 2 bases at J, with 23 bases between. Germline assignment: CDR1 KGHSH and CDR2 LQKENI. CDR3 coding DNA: TGTGCCAGCTCACCTGTCCGAGACCGGGACTTCTTGGCCTACGAGCAGTACTTC. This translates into CASSPVRDRDFLAYEQYF.

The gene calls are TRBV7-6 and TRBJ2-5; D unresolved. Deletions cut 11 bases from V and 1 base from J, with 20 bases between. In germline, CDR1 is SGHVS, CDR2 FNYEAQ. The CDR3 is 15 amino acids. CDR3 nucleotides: TGTGCCTCGGAGCCTTTAAGTGGCTTCCAAGAGACCCAGTACTTC. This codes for CASEPLSGFQETQYF.

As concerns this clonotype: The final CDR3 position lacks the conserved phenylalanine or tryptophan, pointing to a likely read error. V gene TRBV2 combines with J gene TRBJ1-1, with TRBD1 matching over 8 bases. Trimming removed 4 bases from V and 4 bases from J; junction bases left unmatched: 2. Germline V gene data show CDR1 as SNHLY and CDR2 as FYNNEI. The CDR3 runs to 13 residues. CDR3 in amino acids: CASSGTGGTEAFL. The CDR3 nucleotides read TGTGCCAGCAGTGGAACAGGGGGCACTGAAGCTTTCCTT.

CDR3 residues: CASSLEGGPVDTQYF. CDR3 coding DNA: TGTGCCAGCAGCTTGGAGGGAGGGCCCGTAGATACGCAGTATTTT. The chain joins TRBV5-4 to TRBJ2-3; 7 bases match TRBD2. V lost 0 bases to trimming and J lost 5 bases; unmatched junction nucleotides: 6. There are 15 residues in the CDR3. Germline values: CDR1 SGHNT, CDR2 YYREEE (reference sequence).

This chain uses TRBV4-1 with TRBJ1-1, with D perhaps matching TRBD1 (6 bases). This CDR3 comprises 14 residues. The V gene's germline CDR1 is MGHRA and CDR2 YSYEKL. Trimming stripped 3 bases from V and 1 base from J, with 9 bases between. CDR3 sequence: CASSQADRNTEAFF. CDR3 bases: TGCGCCAGCAGCCAGGCGGACAGGAACACTGAAGCTTTCTTT.

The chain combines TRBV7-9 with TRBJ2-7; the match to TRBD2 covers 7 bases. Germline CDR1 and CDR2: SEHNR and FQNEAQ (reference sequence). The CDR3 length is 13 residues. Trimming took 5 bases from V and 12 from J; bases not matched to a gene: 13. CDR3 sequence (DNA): TGTGCCAGCAGCCAATCGACTAGCAGTAATGGGTACTTC. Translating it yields CASSQSTSSNGYF. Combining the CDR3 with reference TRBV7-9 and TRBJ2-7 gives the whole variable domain DTGVSQNPRHKITKRGQNVTFRCDPISEHNRLYWYRQTLGQGPEFLTYFQNEAQLEKSRLLSDRFSAERPKGSFSTLEIQRTEQGDSAMYLCASSQSTSSNGYFGPGTRLTVT.

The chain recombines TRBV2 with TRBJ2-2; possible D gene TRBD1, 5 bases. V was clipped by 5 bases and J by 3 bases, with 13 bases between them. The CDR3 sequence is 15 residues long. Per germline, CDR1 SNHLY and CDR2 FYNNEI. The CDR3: CASSYRRGHTGELFF. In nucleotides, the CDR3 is TGTGCCAGCAGTTACAGGAGAGGCCACACCGGGGAGCTGTTTTTT. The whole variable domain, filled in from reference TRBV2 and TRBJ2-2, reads EPEVTQTPSHQVTQMGQEVILRCVPISNHLYFYWYRQILGQKVEFLVSFYNNEISEKSEIFDDQFSVERPDGSNFTLKIRSTKLEDSAMYFCASSYRRGHTGELFFGEGSRLTVL.

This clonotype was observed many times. The CDR3, as DNA: TGTGCCAGCAGCGGGGACACTCGGGGCTTTAACTATGGCTACACCTTC. This gives the protein CASSGDTRGFNYGYTF. The rearrangement links TRBV2 to TRBJ1-2, with D perhaps TRBD1 (6 bases). CDR1 is SNHLY and CDR2 is FYNNEI in the germline V gene. V lost 6 bases, J lost 1 base, and 18 bases lay in between. This CDR3 is 16 amino acids long.

The chain's CDR3 is CASSTTYPGELFF. The DNA for the CDR3 is TGTGCCAGCAGTACCACCTACCCCGGGGAGCTGTTTTTT. The chain combines TRBV2 with TRBJ2-2; no definite D call. V lost 5 bases to trimming and J lost 6 bases, with 10 bases between them. CDR3 size: 13 residues. Germline V gene sequence: CDR1 SNHLY, CDR2 FYNNEI.

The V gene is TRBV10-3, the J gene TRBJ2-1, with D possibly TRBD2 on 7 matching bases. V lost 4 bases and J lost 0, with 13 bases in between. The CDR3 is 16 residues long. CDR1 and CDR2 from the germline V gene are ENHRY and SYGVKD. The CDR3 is CAISVGGGSSYNEQFF. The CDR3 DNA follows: TGTGCCATCAGTGTAGGGGGAGGGAGCTCCTACAATGAGCAGTTCTTC.